Sequencing of this TCR beta chain was carried out in a study of blood T cells in healthy people across ages. Across the study: With template switching, about one barcoded beta molecule was captured per two T cells. Broader study findings: A greater number of naive CD4+ cells and higher diversity distinguished long-lived donors from aged donors.

There are 15 residues in the CDR3. The germline CDR1 and CDR2 sequences are SQVTM and ANQGSEA. Trimming removed 4 bases at V and 0 bases at J, with 15 bases between. Individuals who donated were healthy Caucasians from Russia aged roughly 6 to 95. Samples each had at least 5 micrograms of total RNA extracted. Of note for this clonotype: The antigen is not known.

Primers used in a second PCR of about 6 to 11 cycles were a sample-barcoded 5' primer and a J-beta primer mix. TCRdb redid the calling of the 5' RACE reads with MiXCR, one entry per CDR3 protein. Altogether some 1,800,000 distinct CDR3 sequences are present, about 39% being singletons, with the ten largest covering around 23%. The clonotype originates from a human donor in good health. This sequence joins TRBV29-1 and TRBJ1-2; possibly TRBD1 for D (5 bases). The material sequenced was blood. Here the CDR3 reads CSVGGDGGANYGYTF. The CDR3 region has the DNA TGCAGCGTTGGAGGGGACGGAGGAGCTAACTATGGCTACACCTTC.